The rows below give T cell receptor beta chains drawn from one sample of a study of blood T cell repertoires in COVID-19. Clones were read by immunoSEQ multiplex PCR, and TCRdb kept only the in-frame ones, dropping some. The table has roughly 200,000 clones, 80% to 90% seen once; the top ten hold roughly 5%. Input material: PBMCs or T cells enriched from blood (not recorded which). These receptors were taken from a woman aged 50 to 60 who had been exposed to COVID-19. CDR3s include the opening cysteine and the closing phenylalanine or tryptophan. The D gene is left open where the match is weak. Rows may omit the clone size; those that give it use once, few, many or a size class.

TRBJ1-1 TRBD1 - TRBV6-6 CASSYPGQGGTEAFF TGTGCCAGCAGTTACCCGGGACAGGGTGGTACTGAAGCTTTCTTT
TRBJ2-3 TRBD1 - TRBV19 CASMGGREGDRVEGTDTQYF TGTGCCAGTATGGGGGGGCGAGAAGGGGACAGGGTTGAGGGCACAGATACGCAGTATTTT
TRBJ1-2 - - TRBV18 CASSPPGRRTYGYTF TGTGCCAGCTCACCACCCGGGCGGCGGACTTATGGCTACACCTTC
TRBJ1-2 TRBD1 - TRBV24-1 CATSDPGTEFYGYTF TGTGCCACCAGTGACCCCGGGACAGAGTTCTATGGCTACACCTTC
TRBJ1-5 - - TRBV6-2/TRBV6-3 CASSPGPRLGSNQPQHF TGTGCCAGCAGTCCAGGCCCCCGGCTGGGTAGCAATCAGCCCCAGCATTTT
TRBJ1-5 - - TRBV5-1 CASPLRGGWQGNQPQHF TGCGCCAGCCCCTTGCGGGGGGGCTGGCAGGGCAATCAGCCCCAGCATTTT
TRBJ2-3 TRBD1 - TRBV10-3 CAIRRTTGELSDTQYF TGTGCCATCAGGCGAACGACAGGGGAACTGTCAGATACGCAGTATTTT
TRBJ1-4 - - TRBV6-5 CASSLRGDEKLFF TGTGCCAGCAGCCTCAGGGGAGATGAAAAACTGTTTTTT
TRBJ2-3 - - TRBV30 CAWSAGGGGTDTQYF TGTGCCTGGAGTGCCGGGGGCGGGGGAACAGATACGCAGTATTTT
TRBJ1-1 TRBD1 once TRBV7-9 CASSSTRQGNTEAFF TGTGCCAGCAGCTCGACTAGACAGGGGAACACTGAAGCTTTCTTT
TRBJ1-2 TRBD1 once TRBV3-1/TRBV3-2 CASSQLTGGFRKGYTF TGTGCCAGCAGCCAATTGACAGGGGGCTTTCGAAAGGGCTACACCTTC
TRBJ2-5 TRBD2 - TRBV6-5 CASSWTSGEETQYF TGTGCCAGCAGTTGGACTAGCGGGGAAGAGACCCAGTACTTC
TRBJ2-7 - - TRBV3-1/TRBV3-2 CASSLQYYPYEQYF TGTGCCAGCAGCCTACAGTATTACCCCTACGAGCAGTACTTC
TRBJ1-2 TRBD1 - TRBV30 CAWSVQGALGYGYTF TGTGCCTGGAGTGTTCAGGGGGCGCTTGGCTATGGCTACACCTTC
TRBJ2-2 - - TRBV27 CASSLYRFANTGELFF TGTGCCAGCAGTTTATACAGGTTTGCGAACACCGGGGAGCTGTTTTTT
TRBJ2-7 - - TRBV7-9 CASSLLTGKEQYF TGTGCCAGCAGCTTATTAACAGGGAAAGAGCAGTACTTC
TRBJ2-5 TRBD2 - TRBV25-1 CASSRGGLALQETQYF TGTGCCAGCAGCCGCGGAGGACTAGCTCTTCAAGAGACCCAGTACTTC
TRBJ2-1 TRBD2 - TRBV6-1 CASSEVLAGWSYNEQFF TGTGCCAGCAGTGAAGTATTAGCGGGGTGGTCCTACAATGAGCAGTTCTTC
TRBJ1-3 - - TRBV27 CASSQTFSGNTIYF TGTGCCAGCAGTCAGACTTTCTCTGGAAACACCATATATTTT
TRBJ1-5 - - TRBV5-5 CASSSVSDNQPQHF TGTGCCAGCAGCTCGGTCTCTGACAATCAGCCCCAGCATTTT
TRBJ2-7 TRBD1 - TRBV7-8 CASSFRGAPGQGPYEQYF TGTGCCAGCAGCTTTAGGGGGGCTCCGGGACAGGGTCCCTACGAGCAGTACTTC
TRBJ1-4 TRBD1 once TRBV4-3 CASSQVDRESEKLFF TGCGCCAGCAGCCAAGTCGACAGGGAGAGTGAAAAACTGTTTTTT
TRBJ1-5 TRBD1 - TRBV5-8 CASSLRGPLNQPQHF TGTGCCAGCAGCTTGAGGGGGCCCCTCAATCAGCCCCAGCATTTT
TRBJ1-2 - - TRBV6-5 CASRGTRVYGYTF TGTGCCAGCAGGGGGACACGAGTCTATGGCTACACCTTC
TRBJ1-2 - - TRBV5-6 CASSLKQGYGYTF TGTGCCAGCAGCTTGAAACAGGGCTATGGCTACACCTTC
TRBJ2-2 - - TRBV15 CATSRDRGPGELFF TGTGCCACCAGCAGAGATCGTGGCCCCGGGGAGCTGTTTTTT
TRBJ1-1 - - TRBV5-1 CASSERVGSTEAFF TGCGCCAGCAGCGAGAGGGTGGGAAGCACTGAAGCTTTCTTT
TRBJ2-1 TRBD2 - TRBV12-3/TRBV12-4 CASRLAGGNEQFF TGTGCCAGCAGGTTAGCGGGGGGAAATGAGCAGTTCTTC
TRBJ1-4 - once TRBV7-8 CASSLARFRDFNEKLFF TGTGCCAGCAGCTTAGCGCGATTCAGGGACTTTAATGAAAAACTGTTTTTT